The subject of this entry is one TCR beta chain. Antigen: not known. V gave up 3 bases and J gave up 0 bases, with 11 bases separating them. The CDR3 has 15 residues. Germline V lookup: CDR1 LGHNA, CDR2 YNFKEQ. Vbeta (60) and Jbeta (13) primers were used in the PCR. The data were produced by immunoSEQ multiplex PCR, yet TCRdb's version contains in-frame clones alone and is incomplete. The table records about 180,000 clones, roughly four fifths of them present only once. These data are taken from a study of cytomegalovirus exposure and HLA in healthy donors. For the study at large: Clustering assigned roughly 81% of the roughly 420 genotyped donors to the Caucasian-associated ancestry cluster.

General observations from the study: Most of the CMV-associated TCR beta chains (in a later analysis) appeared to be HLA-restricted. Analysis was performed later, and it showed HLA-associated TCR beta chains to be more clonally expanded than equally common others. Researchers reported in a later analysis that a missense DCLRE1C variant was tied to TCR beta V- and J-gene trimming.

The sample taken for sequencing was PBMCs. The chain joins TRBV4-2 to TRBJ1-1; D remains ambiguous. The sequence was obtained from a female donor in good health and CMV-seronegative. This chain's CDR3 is CASSQEGAMNTEAFF. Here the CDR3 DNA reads TGTGCCAGCAGCCAGGAGGGAGCCATGAACACTGAAGCTTTCTTT.